This T cell receptor beta chain was observed in a study of OX40 agonist ivuxolimab in advanced cancers. Using immunoSEQ multiplex PCR, the repertoire was profiled, and TCRdb retains in-frame clones only, with some absent. The sample yields roughly 42,000 clones, 65% to 90% seen once. CDR1 is LGHNA and CDR2 is YSLEER in the germline V gene. The CDR3 is made up of 15 amino acids. This receptor was obtained from an adult with an advanced solid tumor such as melanoma, head and neck, liver or kidney cancer. This sample comprised CD4+ or CD8+ T cells sorted from blood, obtained in a trial of the OX40 agonist ivuxolimab. The chain links TRBV4-3 to TRBJ2-5, with D perhaps given as TRBD1 or TRBD2 (6 bases each). With the DNA end fitting TRBJ2-7 better, the J assignment may be wrong. The CDR3 DNA follows: TGCGCCAGCAGCCAAGCCCCGGAGGGGGCCTACGAGCAGTACTTC. This gives the protein CASSQAPEGAYEQYF.